The 29 T cell receptor beta chains presented below share a single source sample, sequenced in a study of blood T cell repertoires in COVID-19. Measured with immunoSEQ multiplex PCR; TCRdb has only the in-frame clones, and not every one. This table has about 74,000 clones, roughly 84% appearing once. Sequences were obtained from peripheral blood. Receptors were obtained from a man aged 65-85 years with active or convalescent COVID-19.

The CDR3 is CASSRGQGNTGELFF. For the CDR3, the DNA is TGCGCCAGCAGCCGCGGACAGGGTAACACCGGGGAGCTGTTTTTT. The gene calls are TRBV4-1 and TRBJ2-2; 8 positions match TRBD1. The CDR3 loop spans 15 amino acids. Germline loops: CDR1 MGHRA, CDR2 YSYEKL. After removal of 4 bases from V and 2 bases from J, the junction contained 3 bases not matched to a gene.

This chain links TRBV28 with TRBJ2-2, with 9 nucleotides matching TRBD2. V lost 1 base and J lost 1; bases outside the gene matches: 10. The CDR3 totals 19 residues. Germline values: CDR1 MDHEN, CDR2 SYDVKM. CDR3 region: CASSLFRRGSGRNTGELFF. As DNA, the CDR3 is TGTGCCAGCAGTTTATTTCGCCGAGGTAGCGGGAGGAACACCGGGGAGCTGTTTTTT.

The CDR3: CASRPGNNSPLHF. DNA for the CDR3: TGTGCCAGCAGGCCGGGGAATAATTCACCCCTCCACTTT. V is TRBV25-1 and J is TRBJ1-6, with unresolved D. The germline V gene encodes CDR1 MGHDK and CDR2 SYGVNS. The CDR3 consists of 13 residues. Between the trimmed V and J ends, which lost 6 bases and 5 bases, there was a span of 8 bases. The full variable domain, completed using reference TRBV25-1 and TRBJ1-6, is EADIYQTPRYLVIGTGKKITLECSQTMGHDKMYWYQQDPGMELHLIHYSYGVNSTEKGDLSSESTVSRIRTEHFPLTLESARPSHTSQYLCASRPGNNSPLHFGNGTRLTVT.

The V call is TRBV24-1, the J call TRBJ2-1, with 13 bases matching TRBD2. This CDR3 contains 16 residues. After removal of 3 bases from V and 7 bases from J, the junction contained 5 bases not matched to a gene. Germline CDR1 reads KGHDR; CDR2 reads SFDVKD. The CDR3 loop reads CATSDPGLAGRNEQFF. CDR3 DNA: TGTGCCACCAGTGATCCGGGACTAGCGGGACGGAATGAGCAGTTCTTC.

This chain uses TRBV30 with TRBJ2-1; 13 positions match TRBD2. CDR1 GTSNPN and CDR2 SVGIG come from the germline V gene (reference sequence). The CDR3 contains 14 residues. Losses at the gene ends were 8 bases for V and 2 bases for J; bases not matched to a gene: 3. CDR3 sequence reads: CAGTSGAAYNEQFF. Here the CDR3 DNA reads TGTGCCGGGACTAGCGGGGCCGCCTACAATGAGCAGTTCTTC.

This sequence joins TRBV6-6 and TRBJ2-3; D not certain. V lost 2 bases to trimming and J lost 2 bases, with 11 bases between them. This CDR3 spans 15 amino acids. Germline CDR1 reads MNHNY; CDR2 reads SVGAGI (reference sequence). This CDR3 reads CASSYGLVLTDTQYF. As DNA, the CDR3 is TGTGCCAGCAGTTACGGTCTAGTCCTCACAGATACGCAGTATTTT.

The chain has TRBV6-2 or TRBV6-3 and TRBJ2-7; 11 bases line up with TRBD2. The CDR3 is 17 amino acids. CDR1 and CDR2 (germline): MNHEY, SVGEGT. Trimming removed 0 bases from V and 2 bases from J; junction bases left unmatched: 6. DNA of the CDR3: TGTGCCAGCAGTTACTCCCTAGCGGGGGGCCTTACCTACGAGCAGTACTTC. It yields the protein CASSYSLAGGLTYEQYF.

This clone came up a few times. This chain joins TRBV27 and TRBJ2-7; D call uncertain. V was clipped by 4 bases and J by 0 bases, with 10 bases between them. The germline V gene has CDR1 MNHEY and CDR2 SMNVEV (reference sequence). This CDR3 contains 14 residues. In DNA, the CDR3 is TGTGCCAGCAGTTCCCACGGGTTCTCCTACGAGCAGTACTTC. It codes for CASSSHGFSYEQYF.

The rearrangement uses TRBV19 and TRBJ2-1; D is perhaps TRBD1 (5 bases). The germline CDR1 and CDR2 sequences are LNHDA and SQIVND (reference sequence). CDR3 length: 17 residues. Trimming removed 6 bases at V and 4 bases at J, with 22 bases between. CDR3 DNA sequence: TGTGCCAGTAGCATCCAGATGTCCCCTCAGGGTTACAATGAGCAGTTCTTC. It is translated as CASSIQMSPQGYNEQFF.

The V and J genes are TRBV30 and TRBJ2-5; D possibly corresponds to TRBD2 (6 bases). CDR3 size: 16 residues. V lost 3 bases to trimming and J lost 4 bases, with 21 bases between them. Germline CDR1 is GTSNPN and CDR2 is SVGIG (reference sequence). The CDR3 sequence is CAWRLPGGIVAETQYF. Here the CDR3 DNA reads TGTGCCTGGAGGTTACCCGGGGGAATTGTGGCAGAGACCCAGTACTTC.

CDR3 coding DNA: TGCAGCGTCGGCTCAGGGGGCTCCTTAGCTGGGGCCAACGTCCTGACTTTC. Its translation: CSVGSGGSLAGANVLTF. The chain carries TRBV29-1 and TRBJ2-6; 8 positions agree with TRBD1. Germline values: CDR1 SQVTM, CDR2 ANQGSEA. Trimming at V came to 6 bases and at J to 2 bases, leaving 12 bases not matched to a gene. This CDR3 has 17 amino acids.

The V and J genes are TRBV20-1 and TRBJ2-5, with a weak D call TRBD1 (5 bases). Germline V CDR1 and CDR2: DFQATT, SNEGSKA (reference sequence). The CDR3 covers 13 residues. The germline V and J ends were trimmed by 3 bases and 1 base, with 9 bases remaining between them. CDR3 sequence: CSASFRVQETQYF. The DNA for the CDR3 is TGCAGTGCTAGTTTCAGGGTCCAAGAGACCCAGTACTTC.

The V gene is TRBV5-6, the J gene TRBJ2-3; 7 nucleotides align to TRBD1. Losses at the gene ends were 4 bases for V and 2 bases for J; bases not matched to a gene: 10. Germline lookup yields CDR1 SGHDT and CDR2 YYEEEE. This CDR3 spans 16 amino acids. CDR3: CASSLRRDSYTDTQYF. DNA for the CDR3: TGTGCCAGCAGCCTCCGCCGGGACAGCTACACAGATACGCAGTATTTT.

A few counts support this clone. The rearrangement links TRBV5-3 to TRBJ2-1; 13 bases agree with TRBD2. TRBV5-3 carries the ORF label, with uncertain function. After removal of 3 bases from V and 7 bases from J, the junction contained 10 bases not matched to a gene. CDR3 length: 17 amino acids. The CDR3 region has the DNA TGTGCCAGAAGCTATGTCCCGGGACTAGCGGGAAGGAATGAGCAGTTCTTC. Translating gives CARSYVPGLAGRNEQFF.

The chain carries TRBV18 and TRBJ1-2; 8 positions agree with TRBD1. V trimming: 3 bases; J trimming: 10 bases; junction bases outside the gene matches: 10. Germline V gene data show CDR1 as KGHSH and CDR2 as LQKENI. The CDR3 spans 14 residues. The CDR3 DNA reads TGTGCCAGCTCACCTATTAACAGACAGGGGAACTACACCTTC. This sequence encodes CASSPINRQGNYTF.

The chain uses TRBV9 and TRBJ1-1; possible D gene TRBD1, 6 bases. V gave up 6 bases and J gave up 7 bases, with 16 bases separating them. The CDR3 has 13 residues. Per germline, CDR1 SGDLS and CDR2 YYNGEE. In DNA, the CDR3 is TGTGCCAGCAACCCAATACAGGGCCTTGAAGCTTTCTTT. Translated: CASNPIQGLEAFF.

The gene calls are TRBV28 and TRBJ1-2, with TRBD1 matching 8 bases. This CDR3 has 15 amino acids. With V trimmed by 5 bases and J by 3 bases, 8 bases remained unmatched. The V gene's germline CDR1 is MDHEN and CDR2 SYDVKM. Here the CDR3 reads CASSRGRGQDYGYTF. CDR3 DNA sequence: TGTGCCAGCAGTCGGGGCAGGGGGCAGGACTATGGCTACACCTTC.

This chain uses TRBV29-1 with TRBJ2-1; TRBD2 aligns across 13 bases. This CDR3 has 13 residues. Germline loops: CDR1 SQVTM, CDR2 ANQGSEA. Trimming cost V 7 bases and J 4 bases; bases outside gene matches: 1. The CDR3 loop is CSGGLAGYNEQFF. DNA for the CDR3: TGCAGCGGGGGACTAGCGGGGTACAATGAGCAGTTCTTC.

The chain joins TRBV7-7 to TRBJ2-1; D might be TRBD2 (6 bases). Looked up from germline, CDR1 is SSHAT and CDR2 is FNYEAQ (reference sequence). CDR3 length: 13 amino acids. V was cut by 5 bases and J by 6 bases, with 11 bases left in between. CDR3 region: CASSLTRGNEQFF. CDR3 nucleotide sequence: TGTGCCAGCAGCCTGACTAGGGGCAATGAGCAGTTCTTC. Complete variable domain (other parts from reference TRBV7-7 and TRBJ2-1): GAGVSQSPRYKVTKRGQDVTLRCDPISSHATLYWYQQALGQGPEFLTYFNYEAQPDKSGLPSDRFSAERPEGSISTLTIQRTEQRDSAMYRCASSLTRGNEQFFGPGTRLTVL.

The V and J genes are TRBV9 and TRBJ1-3, with 7 positions matching TRBD1. Per germline, CDR1 SGDLS and CDR2 YYNGEE. There are 18 residues in the CDR3. Trimming cost V 0 bases and J 2 bases; bases outside gene matches: 11. As DNA, the CDR3 is TGTGCCAGCAGCGTAGGACCCCTGACAGGGCTACCTGGAAACACCATATATTTT. This codes for CASSVGPLTGLPGNTIYF.

This chain links TRBV9 with TRBJ2-1; 9 bases line up with TRBD2. The V gene's germline CDR1 is SGDLS and CDR2 YYNGEE. The CDR3 runs 20 residues. V trimming: 0 bases; J trimming: 0 bases; junction bases outside the gene matches: 13. Here the CDR3 DNA reads TGTGCCAGCAGCGTAGGTGTCTGGAGCGGGAGGTCTTCCTCCTACAATGAGCAGTTCTTC. Translation: CASSVGVWSGRSSSYNEQFF.

The chain joins TRBV2 to TRBJ1-6; the D gene is possibly TRBD1 (6 bases). The CDR3 totals 13 residues. CDR1 and CDR2 from the germline V gene are SNHLY and FYNNEI. V was clipped by 7 bases and J by 7 bases, with 11 bases between them. Here the CDR3 DNA reads TGTGCCAGCACTCAGGGGATGAATTCACCCCTCCACTTT. Translated, it gives CASTQGMNSPLHF. Drawing the rest from reference TRBV2 and TRBJ1-6, the complete variable domain is EPEVTQTPSHQVTQMGQEVILRCVPISNHLYFYWYRQILGQKVEFLVSFYNNEISEKSEIFDDQFSVERPDGSNFTLKIRSTKLEDSAMYFCASTQGMNSPLHFGNGTRLTVT.

The chain employs TRBV5-4 and TRBJ2-7; TRBD1 agrees at 11 bases. The CDR3 loop spans 15 amino acids. Germline V gene lookup returns CDR1 SGHNT and CDR2 YYREEE (reference sequence). V shed 4 bases and J 2 bases; nucleotides not matched to a gene: 5. The CDR3 DNA is TGTGCCAGCAGCCCACCGGGACAGGGGGCCTACGAGCAGTACTTC. It codes for CASSPPGQGAYEQYF.

The J gene is TRBJ1-5, the V gene TRBV6-5; tentatively, D is TRBD1 (5 bases). The CDR3 has 11 amino acids. Germline V lookup: CDR1 MNHEY, CDR2 SVGAGI. Trimming pared 9 bases from V and 9 bases from J, leaving 12 bases between. The CDR3 protein is CARLGGVPQHF. For the CDR3, the DNA is TGTGCCAGATTGGGGGGAGTGCCCCAGCATTTT.

This clone was counted at least ten times. The chain uses TRBV9 and TRBJ2-5, with D unclear. This CDR3 spans 14 amino acids. The V and J ends lost 2 bases and 5 bases respectively, with 13 bases between them. CDR1 is SGDLS and CDR2 is YYNGEE in the germline V gene. This chain's CDR3 is CASSVGPLGETQYF. In DNA form, the CDR3 reads TGTGCCAGCAGCGTCGGCCCCCTCGGGGAGACCCAGTACTTC.

The chain has TRBV30 and TRBJ2-3; TRBD2 aligns across 7 bases. Per the germline V gene, CDR1 is GTSNPN and CDR2 is SVGIG (reference sequence). The J segment lost 6 bases and the V segment lost 5 bases, leaving 11 bases of the junction unmatched. The length of the CDR3 is 14 residues. CDR3 nucleotides: TGTGCCTGGGGGAGACTAGCTGTTACCGATACGCAGTATTTT. It translates to CAWGRLAVTDTQYF.

The chain uses TRBV9 and TRBJ2-3, with 8 bases identical to TRBD2. J gave up 6 bases and V 2 bases, and 5 bases lay outside the gene matches. The CDR3 is 14 amino acids. The germline CDR1 and CDR2 sequences are SGDLS and YYNGEE. The CDR3 here is CASSVGLAPDTQYF. The CDR3 coding sequence is TGTGCCAGCAGCGTTGGACTAGCACCGGATACGCAGTATTTT.

The V call is TRBV28, the J call TRBJ1-4, with 8 bases aligning to TRBD1. Germline V CDR1 and CDR2: MDHEN, SYDVKM. This CDR3 contains 15 residues. J was trimmed by 4 bases and V by 8 bases; bases with no gene match: 9. The CDR3 region has the DNA TGTGCCAGCGGCACTCAGGGGGCATTTAATGAAAAACTGTTTTTT. It translates to CASGTQGAFNEKLFF.

The chain employs TRBV28 and TRBJ2-1; tentatively, D is TRBD2 (5 bases). This CDR3 has 11 amino acids. The V end lost 6 bases, the J end lost 12 bases, and 12 bases lay between the germline ends. Germline loops: CDR1 MDHEN, CDR2 SYDVKM. This chain's CDR3 is CASRDTRGQFF. The DNA of the CDR3 is TGTGCCAGCAGGGATACACGGGGGCAGTTCTTC.